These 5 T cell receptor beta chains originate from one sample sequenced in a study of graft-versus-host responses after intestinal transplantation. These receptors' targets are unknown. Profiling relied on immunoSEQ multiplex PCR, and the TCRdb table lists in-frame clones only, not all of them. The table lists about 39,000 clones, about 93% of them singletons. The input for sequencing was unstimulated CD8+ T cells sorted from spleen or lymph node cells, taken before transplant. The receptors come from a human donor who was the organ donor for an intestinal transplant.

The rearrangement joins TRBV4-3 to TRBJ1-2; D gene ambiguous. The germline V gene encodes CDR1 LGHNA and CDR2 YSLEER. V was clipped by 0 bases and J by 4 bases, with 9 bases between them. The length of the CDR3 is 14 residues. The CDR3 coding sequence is TGCGCCAGCAGCCAAGAAACGGCCCTCTATGGCTACACCTTC. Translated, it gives CASSQETALYGYTF.

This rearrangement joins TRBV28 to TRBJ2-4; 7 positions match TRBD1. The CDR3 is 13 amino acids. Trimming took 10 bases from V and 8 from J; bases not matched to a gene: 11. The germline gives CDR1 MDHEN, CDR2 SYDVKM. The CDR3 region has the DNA TGTGCCACCCTGGACAGGTCCGCAGACATTCAGTACTTC. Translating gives CATLDRSADIQYF. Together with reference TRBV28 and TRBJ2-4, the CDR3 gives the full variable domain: DVKVTQSSRYLVKRTGEKVFLECVQDMDHENMFWYRQDPGLGLRLIYFSYDVKMKEKGDIPEGYSVSREKKERFSLILESASTNQTSMYLCATLDRSADIQYFGAGTRLSVL.

CDR3 residues: CASSLTGWDRNTEAFF. CDR3 sequence (DNA): TGTGCCAGCAGCTTAACGGGATGGGACAGAAACACTGAAGCTTTCTTT. The chain employs TRBV7-3 and TRBJ1-1, with 7 bases aligning to TRBD1. The germline gives CDR1 SGHTA, CDR2 FQGTGA. CDR3 length: 16 residues. The V and J ends lost 0 bases and 2 bases, in that order; junction bases with no gene match: 6.

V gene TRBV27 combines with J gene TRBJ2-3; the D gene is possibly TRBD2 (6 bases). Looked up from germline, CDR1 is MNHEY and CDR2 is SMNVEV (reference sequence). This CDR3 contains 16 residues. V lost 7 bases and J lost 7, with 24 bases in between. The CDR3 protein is CASTTRVLAAENTQYF. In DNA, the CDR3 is TGTGCCAGCACCACTCGGGTACTAGCAGCCGAGAATACGCAGTATTTT.

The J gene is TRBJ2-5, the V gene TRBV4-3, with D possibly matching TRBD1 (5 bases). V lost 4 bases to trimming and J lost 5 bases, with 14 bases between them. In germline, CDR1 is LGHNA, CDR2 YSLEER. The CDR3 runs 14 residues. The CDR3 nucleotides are TGCGCCAGCAGCCCAAAATGGGGCGGTGAGACCCAGTACTTC. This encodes CASSPKWGGETQYF.